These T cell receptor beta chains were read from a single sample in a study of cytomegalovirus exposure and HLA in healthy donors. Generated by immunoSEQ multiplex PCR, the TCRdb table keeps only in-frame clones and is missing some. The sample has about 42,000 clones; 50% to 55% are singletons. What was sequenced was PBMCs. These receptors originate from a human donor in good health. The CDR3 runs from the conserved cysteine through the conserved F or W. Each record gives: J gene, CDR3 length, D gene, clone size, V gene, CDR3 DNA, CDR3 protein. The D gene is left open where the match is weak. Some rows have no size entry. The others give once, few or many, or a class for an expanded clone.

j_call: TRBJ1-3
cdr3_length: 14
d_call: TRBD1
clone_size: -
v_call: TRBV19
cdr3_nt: TGTGCCAGTAGTACACAGGGGGCTGGAAACACCATATATTTT
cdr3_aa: CASSTQGAGNTIYF

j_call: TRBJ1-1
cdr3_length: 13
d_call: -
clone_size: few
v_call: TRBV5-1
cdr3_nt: TGCGCCAGCAGCAGGACAGTTGACACTGAAGCTTTCTTT
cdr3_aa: CASSRTVDTEAFF

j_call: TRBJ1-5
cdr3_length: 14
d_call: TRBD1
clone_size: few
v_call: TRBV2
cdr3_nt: TGTGCCAGCAGTGAACGACAGGGGAATCAGCCCCAGCATTTT
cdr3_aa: CASSERQGNQPQHF

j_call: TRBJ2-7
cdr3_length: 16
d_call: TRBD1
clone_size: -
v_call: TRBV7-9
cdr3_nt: TGTGCCAGCAGCTTATCAGGACAGGGGGACCCCTACGAGCAGTACTTC
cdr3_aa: CASSLSGQGDPYEQYF

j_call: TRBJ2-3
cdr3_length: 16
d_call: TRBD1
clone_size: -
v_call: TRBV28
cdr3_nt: TGTGCCAGCAGTTACAGGGGGCGCAGGGGCACAGATACGCAGTATTTT
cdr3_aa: CASSYRGRRGTDTQYF

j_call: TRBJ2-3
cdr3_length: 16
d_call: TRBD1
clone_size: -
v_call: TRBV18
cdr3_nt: TGTGCCAGCTCACCCCTCACCAGGGGGCGCGCAGATACGCAGTATTTT
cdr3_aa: CASSPLTRGRADTQYF

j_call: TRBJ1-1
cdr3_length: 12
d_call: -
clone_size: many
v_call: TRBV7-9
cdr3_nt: TGTGCCAGCAGCCCGGACAGTAACGAAGCTTTCTTT
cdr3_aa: CASSPDSNEAFF

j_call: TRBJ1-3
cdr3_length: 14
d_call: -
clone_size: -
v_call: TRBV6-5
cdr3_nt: TGTGCCAGCAGACTCAGGAAAGCTGGAAACACCATATATTTT
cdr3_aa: CASRLRKAGNTIYF

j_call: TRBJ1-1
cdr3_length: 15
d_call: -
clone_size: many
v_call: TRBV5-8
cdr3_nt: TGTGCCAGCAGCTTGGTGATCACGGGGAACACTGAAGCTTTCTTT
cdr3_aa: CASSLVITGNTEAFF

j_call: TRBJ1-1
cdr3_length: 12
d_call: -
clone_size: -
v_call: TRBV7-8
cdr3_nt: TGTGCCAGCAGCTTATTCGGTACTGAAGCTTTCTTT
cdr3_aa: CASSLFGTEAFF

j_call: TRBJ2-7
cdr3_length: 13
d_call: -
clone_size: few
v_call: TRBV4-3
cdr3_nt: TGCGCCAGCAGCCCAAGACAGGAGTACGAGCAGTACTTC
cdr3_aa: CASSPRQEYEQYF

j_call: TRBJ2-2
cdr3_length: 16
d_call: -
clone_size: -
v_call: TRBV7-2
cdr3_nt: TGTGCCAGCAGCTTAGGGTTAGGGGCTAGCACCGGGGAGCTGTTTTTT
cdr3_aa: CASSLGLGASTGELFF

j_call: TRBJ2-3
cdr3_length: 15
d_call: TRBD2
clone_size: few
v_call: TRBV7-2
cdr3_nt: TGTGCCAGCAGCTTAGGTTCGGGACTAGCGGGGGGGCCGGATTTT
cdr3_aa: CASSLGSGLAGGPDF

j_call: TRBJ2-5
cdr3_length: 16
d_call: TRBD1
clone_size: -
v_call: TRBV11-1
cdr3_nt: TGTGCCAGCAGCTTAGCGTCGACAGGGGGAGGAGAGACCCAGTACTTC
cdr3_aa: CASSLASTGGGETQYF

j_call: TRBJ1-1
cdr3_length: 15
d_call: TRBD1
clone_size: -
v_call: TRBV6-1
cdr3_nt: TGTGCCAGCAGTGAAGCGACCGGGACAGAATCTGAAGCTTTCTTT
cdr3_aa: CASSEATGTESEAFF

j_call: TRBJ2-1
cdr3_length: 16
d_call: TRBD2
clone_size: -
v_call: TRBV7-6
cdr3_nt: TGTGCCAGCAGCCCGGGACTAGCGGGGGGGCAAAATGAGCAGTTCTTC
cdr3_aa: CASSPGLAGGQNEQFF

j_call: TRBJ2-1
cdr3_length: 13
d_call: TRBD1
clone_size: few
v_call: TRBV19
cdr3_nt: TGTGCCAGCAGGGGGACAGGGGTGGAAGAGCAGTTCTTC
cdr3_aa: CASRGTGVEEQFF

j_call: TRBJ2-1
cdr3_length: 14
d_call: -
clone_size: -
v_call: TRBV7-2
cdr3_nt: TGTGCCAGCAGCTTACAAGTAGGGGGATGGGAGCAGTTCTTC
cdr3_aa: CASSLQVGGWEQFF

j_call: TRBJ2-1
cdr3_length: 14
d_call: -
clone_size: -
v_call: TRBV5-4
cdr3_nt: TGTGCCAGCAGCCCTCCTTACGGGGACAATGAGCAGTTCTTC
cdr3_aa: CASSPPYGDNEQFF

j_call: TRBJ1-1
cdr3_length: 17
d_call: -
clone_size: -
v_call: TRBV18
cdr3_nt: TGTGCCAGCTCACCGTACGGGACACTCCGTTCGGGCACTGAAGCTTTCTTT
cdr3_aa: CASSPYGTLRSGTEAFF

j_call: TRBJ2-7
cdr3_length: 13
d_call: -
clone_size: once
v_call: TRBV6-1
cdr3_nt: TGTGCCAGCAGTACCCGGGTCTTAGACGAGCAGTACTTC
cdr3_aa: CASSTRVLDEQYF

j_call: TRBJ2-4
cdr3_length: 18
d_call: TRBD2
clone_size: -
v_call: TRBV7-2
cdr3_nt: TGTGCCAGCAGCTTCGGACTAGCGGGAGGACGGAGTATGAACATTCAGTACTTC
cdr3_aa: CASSFGLAGGRSMNIQYF

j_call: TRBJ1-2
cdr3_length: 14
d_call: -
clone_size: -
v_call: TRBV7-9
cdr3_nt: TGTGCCAGCAGCTTAGAATGGGGAGGAAATGGCTACACCTTC
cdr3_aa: CASSLEWGGNGYTF

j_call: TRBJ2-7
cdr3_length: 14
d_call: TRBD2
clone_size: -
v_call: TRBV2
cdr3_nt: TGTGCCAGTGACCGGGCGGGGGGGGGATACGAGCAGTACTTC
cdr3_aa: CASDRAGGGYEQYF

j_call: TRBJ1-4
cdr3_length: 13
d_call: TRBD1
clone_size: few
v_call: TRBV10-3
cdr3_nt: TGTGCCATCGGGGACAGACTTAATGAAAAACTGTTTTTT
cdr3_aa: CAIGDRLNEKLFF

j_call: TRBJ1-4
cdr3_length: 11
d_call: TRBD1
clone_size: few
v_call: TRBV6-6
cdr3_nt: TGTGCCAGCAGTACAGGACAGGGACTGTTTTTT
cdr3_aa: CASSTGQGLFF

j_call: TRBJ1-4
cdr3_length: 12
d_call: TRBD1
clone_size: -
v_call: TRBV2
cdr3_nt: TGTGCCAGCAGCCGGGACAGCGAAAAACTGTTTTTT
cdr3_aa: CASSRDSEKLFF

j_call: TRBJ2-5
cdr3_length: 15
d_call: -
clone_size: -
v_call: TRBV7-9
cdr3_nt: TGTGCCAGCAGCCCCCCCGGGTCGGCCTTGGGGACCCAGTACTTC
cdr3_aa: CASSPPGSALGTQYF

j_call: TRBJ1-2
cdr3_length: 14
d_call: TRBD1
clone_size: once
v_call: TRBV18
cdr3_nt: TGTGCCAGCTCACACGGCACAGGGGGCTATGGCTACACCTTC
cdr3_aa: CASSHGTGGYGYTF

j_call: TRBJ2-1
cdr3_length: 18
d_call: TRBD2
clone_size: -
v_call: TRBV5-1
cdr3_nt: TGCGCCAGCAGCTTGGGTGCGGGAGGCTCCCTCTCCTACAATGAGCAGTTCTTC
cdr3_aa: CASSLGAGGSLSYNEQFF

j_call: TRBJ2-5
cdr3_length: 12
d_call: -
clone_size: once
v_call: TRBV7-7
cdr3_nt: TGTGCTAGCAGCCCAACAGGGTCCCCACAGTACTTC
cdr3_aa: CASSPTGSPQYF

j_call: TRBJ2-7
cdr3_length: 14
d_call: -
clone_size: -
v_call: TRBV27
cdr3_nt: TGTGCCAGCAGTTTAGGTCCGGAGCCCTACGAGCAGTACTTC
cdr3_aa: CASSLGPEPYEQYF

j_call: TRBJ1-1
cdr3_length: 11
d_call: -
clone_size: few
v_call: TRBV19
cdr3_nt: TGTGCCAGCATCGGGAACACTGAAGCTTTCTTT
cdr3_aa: CASIGNTEAFF

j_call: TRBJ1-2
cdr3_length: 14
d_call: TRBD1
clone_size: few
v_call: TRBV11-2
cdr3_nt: TGTGCCAGCAGCCTAGACAGGGGCCCTGGGGGCTACACCTTC
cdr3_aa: CASSLDRGPGGYTF

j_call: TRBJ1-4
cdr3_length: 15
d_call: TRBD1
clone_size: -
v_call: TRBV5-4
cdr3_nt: TGTGCCAGCAGCTTTTATGGCTCAGGGGGTGAAAAACTGTTTTTT
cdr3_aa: CASSFYGSGGEKLFF

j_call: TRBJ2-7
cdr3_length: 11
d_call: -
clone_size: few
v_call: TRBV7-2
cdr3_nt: TGTGCCAGCAGCTTAGTTGAAACGGGGTACTTC
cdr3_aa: CASSLVETGYF

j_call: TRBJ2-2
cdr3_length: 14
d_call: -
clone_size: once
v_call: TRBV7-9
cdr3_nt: TGTGCGAGCAGCGAAGGGGGGGCCACCGGGGAGCTGTTTTTT
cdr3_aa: CASSEGGATGELFF

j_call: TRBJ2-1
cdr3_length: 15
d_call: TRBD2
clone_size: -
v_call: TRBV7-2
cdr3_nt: TGTGCCAGCACCCCACAGCGGGGGGCCTACAATGAGCAGTTCTTC
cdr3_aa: CASTPQRGAYNEQFF

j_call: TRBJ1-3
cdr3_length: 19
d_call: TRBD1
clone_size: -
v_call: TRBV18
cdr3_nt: TGTGCCAGCTCACCACTTGGAGCGGTAGGGGGCCGCTCTGGAAACACCATATATTTT
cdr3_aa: CASSPLGAVGGRSGNTIYF

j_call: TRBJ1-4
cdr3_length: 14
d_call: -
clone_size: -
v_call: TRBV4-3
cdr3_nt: TGCGCCAGCAGGGCCGCAATGAGGGATGAAAAACTGTTTTTT
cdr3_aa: CASRAAMRDEKLFF

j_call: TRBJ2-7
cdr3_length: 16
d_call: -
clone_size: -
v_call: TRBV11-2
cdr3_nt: TGTGCCAGCAGCTTAGGGTGGGGGGACAGAGGCTACGAGCAGTACTTC
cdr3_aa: CASSLGWGDRGYEQYF

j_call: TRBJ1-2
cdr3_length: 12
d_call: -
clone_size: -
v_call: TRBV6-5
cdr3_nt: TGTGCCAGCAGTGAAGCGTCTTATGGCTACACCTTC
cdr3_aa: CASSEASYGYTF

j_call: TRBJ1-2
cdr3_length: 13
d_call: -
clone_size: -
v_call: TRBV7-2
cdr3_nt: TGTGCCAGCAGCTTATACAGGGACTATGGCTACACCTTC
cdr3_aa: CASSLYRDYGYTF

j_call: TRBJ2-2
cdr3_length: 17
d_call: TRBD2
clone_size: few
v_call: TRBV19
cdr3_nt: TGTGCCAGTAGTAAGCTAGCGGGGGGGCAGAGCACCGGGGAGCTGTTTTTT
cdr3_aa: CASSKLAGGQSTGELFF

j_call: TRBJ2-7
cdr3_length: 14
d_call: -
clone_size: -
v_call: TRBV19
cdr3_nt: TGTGCCAGTAGTATAGCCGGGTCCCGCTACGAGCAGTACTTC
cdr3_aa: CASSIAGSRYEQYF

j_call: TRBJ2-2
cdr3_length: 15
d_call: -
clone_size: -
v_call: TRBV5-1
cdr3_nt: TGCGCCAGCAACTCAGGCTCAATGGCCACCGGGGAGCTGTTTTTT
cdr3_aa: CASNSGSMATGELFF

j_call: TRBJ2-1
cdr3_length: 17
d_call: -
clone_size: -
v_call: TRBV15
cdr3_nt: TGTGCCACCAGCAGAGATAACCAGGCGGGGTCGGGCAATGAGCAGTTCTTC
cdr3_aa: CATSRDNQAGSGNEQFF

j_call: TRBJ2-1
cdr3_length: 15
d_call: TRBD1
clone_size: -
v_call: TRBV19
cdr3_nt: TGTGCCAGTAGTCTGGACAGGGTACCCTACAATGAGCAGTTCTTC
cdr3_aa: CASSLDRVPYNEQFF

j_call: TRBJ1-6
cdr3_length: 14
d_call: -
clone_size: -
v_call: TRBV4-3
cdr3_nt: TGCGCCAGCAGCCAGGACTCCGCGGGGTCACCCCTCCACTTT
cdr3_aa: CASSQDSAGSPLHF